Presented here are 7 T cell receptor beta chains from one specimen sequenced in a study of blood T cell repertoires in COVID-19. Using immunoSEQ multiplex PCR, the repertoire was profiled, and TCRdb retains in-frame clones only, with some absent. The sample holds over 150,000 clones, roughly 89% seen once. Source material: peripheral blood. Receptors were obtained from a man in his forties or fifties with acute or convalescent COVID-19.

The count of this clone is one. CDR3 DNA sequence: TGTGCCAGCAGCGGGGGAGCGGGATCCTTCTACGAGCAGTACTTC. Protein: CASSGGAGSFYEQYF. The gene calls are TRBV5-4 and TRBJ2-7; 7 bases agree with TRBD2. Germline V lookup: CDR1 SGHNT, CDR2 YYREEE (reference sequence). Losses at the gene ends were 4 bases for V and 3 bases for J; bases not matched to a gene: 10. The CDR3 consists of 15 residues.

The chain recombines TRBV7-2 with TRBJ1-6; weak D call: TRBD1 (5 bases). Germline CDR1 SGHTA, CDR2 FQGNSA. Trimming shortened V by 6 bases and J by 8 bases, and 17 bases separated the two germline ends. CDR3 length equals 15 residues. CDR3 DNA: TGTGCCAGCAGACTCGACAGACGCTGGGATTCACCCCTCCACTTT. It yields the protein CASRLDRRWDSPLHF.

The chain employs TRBV3-1 (or the pseudogene TRBV3-2) and TRBJ2-7, with no clear D. CDR3 length: 14 residues. Germline V gene data show CDR1 as LGHDT and CDR2 as YNNKEL (reference sequence). With 1 base removed from V and 3 bases from J, the gap between germline ends came to 10 bases. CDR3 amino acids: CASSQGGNNYEQYF. The DNA for the CDR3 is TGTGCCAGCAGCCAAGGTGGCAACAACTACGAGCAGTACTTC.

V gene TRBV13 combines with J gene TRBJ2-3, with 9 positions matching TRBD2. CDR1 and CDR2 from the germline V gene are PRHDT and FYEKMQ (reference sequence). With V trimmed by 6 bases and J by 1 base, 5 bases remained unmatched. CDR3 length: 15 amino acids. CDR3 region: CASREAGGRTDTQYF. CDR3 coding DNA: TGTGCCAGCAGGGAAGCGGGGGGCCGCACAGATACGCAGTATTTT.

The rearrangement links TRBV29-1 to TRBJ2-5; 14 bases agree with TRBD2. The germline CDR1 and CDR2 sequences are SQVTM and ANQGSEA. V lost 7 bases to trimming and J lost 5 bases; unmatched junction nucleotides: 3. The CDR3 is 13 residues long. The CDR3 loop is CSEGLAGVETQYF. CDR3 coding DNA: TGCAGCGAGGGACTAGCGGGAGTGGAGACCCAGTACTTC.

The chain employs TRBV27 and TRBJ2-7; 8 nucleotides align to TRBD1. This CDR3 has 15 amino acids. Trimming at V came to 5 bases and at J to 5 bases, leaving 11 bases not matched to a gene. Germline lookup yields CDR1 MNHEY and CDR2 SMNVEV (reference sequence). The CDR3 loop reads CASSPLGRGPDEQYV. The DNA of the CDR3 is TGTGCCAGCAGTCCTCTCGGCAGGGGGCCGGACGAGCAGTACGTC.

DNA of the CDR3: TGTGCCAGCAGTTTAACACAGTCCTACGAGCAGTACTTC. Translation gives CASSLTQSYEQYF. The rearrangement uses TRBV28 and TRBJ2-7, with no clear D. Germline CDR1 reads MDHEN; CDR2 reads SYDVKM. The CDR3 has 13 amino acids. V dropped 2 bases and J dropped 1 base, with 6 bases sitting between them.